The 29 T cell receptor beta chains listed next were all sequenced from one sample in a study of blood T cells in healthy people across ages. Sample-barcoded 5' priming and a J-beta primer mix drove a second PCR of 7 to 11 cycles. TCRdb reprocessed the 5' RACE reads with MiXCR, giving one entry per CDR3 protein. The sample carries under 850,000 distinct CDR3 sequences, about 36% recorded once. Sequenced: blood. The origin of the receptors is a man in his late teens or twenties in good health.

This clonotype was observed many times. This rearrangement joins TRBV27 to TRBJ1-2, with D perhaps TRBD1 (6 bases). V lost 6 bases and J lost 5, with 25 bases in between. This CDR3 region has 17 residues. The germline CDR1 and CDR2 sequences are MNHEY and SMNVEV (reference sequence). The chain's CDR3 is CASSPGWGRPTSYGYTF. The CDR3 DNA reads as TGTGCCAGCAGCCCCGGTTGGGGGCGGCCCACCTCTTATGGCTACACCTTC.

This chain uses TRBV29-1 with TRBJ2-7; D perhaps matches TRBD1 (6 bases). The germline V gene encodes CDR1 SQVTM and CDR2 ANQGSEA. The CDR3 sequence is 11 residues long. The germline V and J ends were trimmed by 6 bases and 6 bases, with 12 bases remaining between them. As DNA, the CDR3 is TGCAGCGTCAAACAGGGCGGCGAGCAGTACTTC. It yields the protein CSVKQGGEQYF.

V and J are TRBV9 and TRBJ2-3; TRBD2 aligns across 10 bases. Germline CDR1 reads SGDLS; CDR2 reads YYNGEE. J gave up 2 bases and V 2 bases, and 11 bases lay outside the gene matches. The CDR3 is 18 amino acids. This chain's CDR3 is CASSVRTSGVPFTDTQYF. The CDR3 DNA sequence: TGTGCCAGCAGCGTCCGAACTAGCGGGGTGCCCTTCACAGATACGCAGTATTTT.

Turning to this clonotype: Relative to the germline gene, one junction end is altered; a read error may explain this. The chain joins TRBV9 to TRBJ2-1, with 7 bases that match TRBD1. The length of the CDR3 is 13 residues. Germline-derived CDR1 and CDR2 are SGDLS and YYNGEE. This CDR3 is CASSVGGQETQFF. CDR3 DNA: TGTGCCAGCAGTGTAGGGGGCCAAGAGACCCAGTTCTTC. Based on the CDR3 plus reference TRBV9 and TRBJ2-1, the full variable domain is DSGVTQTPKHLITATGQRVTLRCSPRSGDLSVYWYQQSLDQGLQFLIQYYNGEERAKGNILERFSAQQFPDLHSELNLSSLELGDSALYFCASSVGGQETQFFGPGTRLTVL.

This clonotype has ten or more counts. The chain carries TRBV5-1 and TRBJ2-1, with 7 bases lining up with TRBD1. V trimming: 4 bases; J trimming: 7 bases; junction bases outside the gene matches: 11. Looked up from germline, CDR1 is SGHRS and CDR2 is YFSETQ. CDR3 size: 15 residues. The CDR3 is CASSLTTGTANEQFF. The CDR3 DNA sequence: TGCGCCAGCAGCCTTACCACCGGGACAGCTAATGAGCAGTTCTTC.

In its sample, this clonotype was seen many times. This chain connects TRBV9 to TRBJ2-1; the match to TRBD1 covers 8 bases. The CDR3 contains 15 residues. Germline CDR1 SGDLS, CDR2 YYNGEE. V shed 2 bases and J 4 bases; nucleotides not matched to a gene: 5. Here the CDR3 reads CASSVFGQGYNEQFF. The CDR3 DNA reads TGTGCCAGCAGCGTTTTTGGACAGGGTTACAATGAGCAGTTCTTC.

The chain is built from TRBV10-3 and TRBJ1-4, with unresolved D. Trimming took 4 bases from V and 2 from J, leaving 11 bases between them. Germline CDR1 is ENHRY and CDR2 is SYGVKD. This CDR3 is built from 15 residues. The CDR3 loop reads CAISGGGSTNEKLFF. For the CDR3, the DNA is TGTGCCATCAGTGGAGGCGGGTCCACTAATGAAAAACTGTTTTTT.

The chain uses TRBV27 and TRBJ1-6; no clear D. V dropped 6 bases and J dropped 14 bases, with 23 bases sitting between them. Germline CDR1 is MNHEY and CDR2 is SMNVEV (reference sequence). The CDR3 totals 15 residues. The CDR3 DNA is TGTGCCAGCAGGAATAGCGAGGCAGAGATAATATCCCTCCACTTT. Its protein product is CASRNSEAEIISLHF.

The chain links TRBV25-1 to TRBJ2-3; TRBD2 aligns across 8 bases. Trimming removed 2 bases from V and 0 bases from J; junction bases left unmatched: 10. This CDR3 contains 18 residues. CDR1 and CDR2 (germline): MGHDK, SYGVNS. CDR3 region: CASSEALRGGESTDTQYF. The CDR3 DNA sequence: TGTGCCAGCAGTGAAGCCCTTCGGGGGGGCGAGAGCACAGATACGCAGTATTTT.

A note on this clonotype: This may be a read error: a much more frequent sequence differs by one nucleotide. This chain links TRBV4-3 with TRBJ2-3; TRBD2 matches at 11 bases. The CDR3 contains 16 residues. In germline, CDR1 is LGHNA, CDR2 YSLEER. CDR3 nucleotide sequence: TGCACCAGCAGTCGACAAAGGACTAGCGGGCCAGATACGCAGTATTTT. Amino acid sequence: CTSSRQRTSGPDTQYF.

Only a few counts were recorded for this clonotype. V gene TRBV7-2 combines with J gene TRBJ1-2; D gene uncertain. The germline V and J ends were trimmed by 0 bases and 10 bases, with 6 bases remaining between them. CDR1 and CDR2 from the germline V gene are SGHTA and FQGNSA. CDR3 size: 11 residues. The CDR3 DNA sequence: TGTGCCAGCAGCTTAGCGTTGGACTACACCTTC. It is translated as CASSLALDYTF.

This clonotype was observed a handful of times. The CDR3 loop is CASSRDREGNEQFF. The DNA of the CDR3 is TGTGCCAGCAGCCGGGACAGGGAAGGCAATGAGCAGTTCTTC. The chain recombines TRBV6-2 or TRBV6-3 with TRBJ2-1; TRBD1 aligns across 9 bases. Looked up from germline, CDR1 is MNHEY and CDR2 is SVGEGT. The CDR3 is made up of 14 amino acids. Unmatched junction bases numbered 6, after V lost 6 bases and J lost 6 bases.

This clonotype was seen more than once but under ten times. V and J are TRBV20-1 and TRBJ2-3; D possibly uses TRBD1 or TRBD2 (6 bases each). The germline V and J ends were trimmed by 3 bases and 6 bases, with 19 bases remaining between them. CDR1 and CDR2 from the germline V gene are DFQATT and SNEGSKA (reference sequence). This CDR3 has 15 amino acids. CDR3 nucleotide sequence: TGCAGTGCTAGTTTGGACGGGGGCAGGTTTGATACGCAGTATTTT. Protein sequence: CSASLDGGRFDTQYF.

The table lists this clonotype with a few counts. The chain joins TRBV6-1 to TRBJ1-5, with D possibly TRBD1 on 6 matching bases. The CDR3 consists of 13 residues. The germline V gene encodes CDR1 MNHNS and CDR2 SASEGT. The ends were cut back, 2 bases at V and 7 bases at J, with 9 bases in the middle. CDR3 residues: CASSETGIQPQHF. Written as DNA, the CDR3 is TGTGCCAGCAGTGAAACAGGGATACAGCCCCAGCATTTT.

The rearrangement links TRBV2 to TRBJ1-1, with D unclear. The CDR3 covers 13 residues. Trimming took 6 bases from V and 4 from J, leaving 12 bases between them. The germline V gene encodes CDR1 SNHLY and CDR2 FYNNEI. The CDR3 here is CASRAEGFTEAFF. The CDR3 nucleotides are TGTGCCAGCAGAGCCGAGGGCTTCACTGAAGCTTTCTTT.

The table lists this clonotype with a few counts. The rearrangement joins TRBV15 to TRBJ2-5, with D possibly matching TRBD2 (6 bases). The CDR3 is made up of 16 amino acids. The germline gives CDR1 LNHNV, CDR2 YYDKDF (reference sequence). Between the trimmed V and J ends, which lost 4 bases and 11 bases, there was a span of 26 bases. CDR3 sequence reads: CATSTGGSPLIDEQYF. The DNA for the CDR3 is TGTGCCACCAGCACCGGGGGTTCCCCGTTGATCGATGAGCAGTACTTC.

As for this clonotype: A single base separates this from a much larger clone, so it may be a read error. The V gene is TRBV5-1, the J gene TRBJ2-1; D is perhaps TRBD2 (5 bases). The CDR3 spans 14 residues. Trimming removed 0 bases from V and 10 bases from J, with 14 bases in between. Germline loops: CDR1 SGHRS, CDR2 YFSETQ. This CDR3 reads CASSLGLSSYEQFF. The CDR3 DNA reads as TGCGCCAGCAGCTTGGGACTATCTTCCTACGAGCAGTTCTTC.

Remarks on this clonotype: At one boundary the junction diverges from the germline segment, which might be a read error. Here the CDR3 reads CVSSVGNRDTQYF. The CDR3, as DNA: TGTGTCAGCAGCGTAGGCAATCGAGATACGCAGTATTTT. The chain carries TRBV9 and TRBJ2-3; D remains unclear. The CDR3 is made up of 13 amino acids. Germline V gene lookup returns CDR1 SGDLS and CDR2 YYNGEE.

The V call is TRBV6-6, the J call TRBJ1-6, with TRBD1 as a possible D gene (5 bases). The germline CDR1 and CDR2 sequences are MNHNY and SVGAGI (reference sequence). The CDR3 runs to 14 residues. Trimming stripped 7 bases from V and 18 bases from J, with 25 bases between. The CDR3 spells CASNPSRDPFLPHF. Here the CDR3 DNA reads TGTGCCAGCAACCCCAGCCGGGACCCATTTCTCCCCCACTTT.

This clonotype was counted only a few times. The J gene is TRBJ2-5, the V gene TRBV6-5, with D possibly matching TRBD2 (6 bases). Trimming stripped 6 bases from V and 3 bases from J, with 17 bases between. Germline V gene data show CDR1 as MNHEY and CDR2 as SVGAGI. There are 15 residues in the CDR3. In DNA form, the CDR3 reads TGTGCCAGCAGCAGGAATGGACGCGGGAAAGAGACCCAGTACTTC. Protein product: CASSRNGRGKETQYF.

In this sample, this clonotype turned up a few times. The J gene is TRBJ2-1, the V gene TRBV4-1; D gene ambiguous. The V gene lost 0 bases and the J gene lost 0 bases, with 12 bases spanning the gap. CDR1 MGHRA and CDR2 YSYEKL come from the germline V gene. This CDR3 region has 17 residues. DNA for the CDR3: TGCGCCAGCAGCCAAGAATTGCAGATGAGCTCCTACAATGAGCAGTTCTTC. It translates to CASSQELQMSSYNEQFF.

The V and J genes are TRBV7-2 and TRBJ2-4; D is unresolved. Matching the DNA end better, TRBJ2-5 makes the J call doubtful. Germline V gene lookup returns CDR1 SGHTA and CDR2 FQGNSA. The CDR3 totals 13 residues. Written as DNA, the CDR3 is TGTGCCAGCAGCTTAGTTCAACGGGAGACCCAGTACTTC. Protein sequence: CASSLVQRETQYF.

This chain joins TRBV5-5 and TRBJ2-5; possibly TRBD1 for D (5 bases). CDR1 and CDR2 (germline): SGHKS, YYEKEE (reference sequence). With 3 bases removed from V and 2 bases from J, the gap between germline ends came to 20 bases. The CDR3 covers 17 residues. The CDR3 sequence is CASSYPLQRRTQETQYF. The CDR3 bases are TGTGCCAGCAGCTATCCCCTACAGCGACGGACACAAGAGACCCAGTACTTC. Filled out from reference TRBV5-5 and TRBJ2-5, the complete variable domain reads DAGVTQSPTHLIKTRGQQVTLRCSPISGHKSVSWYQQVLGQGPQFIFQYYEKEERGRGNFPDRFSARQFPNYSSELNVNALLLGDSALYLCASSYPLQRRTQETQYFGPGTRLLVL.

This clonotype was seen more than once but under ten times. The rearrangement joins TRBV9 to TRBJ1-1, with a possible D match to TRBD1 (5 bases). The CDR3 length is 16 residues. From germline, CDR1 is SGDLS and CDR2 YYNGEE. V was shortened by 6 bases and J by 1 base, with 19 bases between the two germline ends. The CDR3 DNA reads as TGTGCCAGCACTCCCCAGGCTCGACAGTCGAACACTGAAGCTTTCTTT. Amino acid sequence: CASTPQARQSNTEAFF.

The chain has TRBV2 and TRBJ2-4; possibly TRBD1 or TRBD2 for D (5 bases each). Per germline, CDR1 SNHLY and CDR2 FYNNEI. The ends were cut back, 8 bases at V and 8 bases at J, with 19 bases in the middle. CDR3 length equals 14 residues. CDR3 region: CASGRDGEKDIQYF. The CDR3 DNA sequence: TGTGCCAGCGGCCGGGACGGAGAAAAGGACATTCAGTACTTC.

The V and J genes are TRBV5-1 and TRBJ2-2; no firm D call. Germline CDR1 reads SGHRS; CDR2 reads YFSETQ. V was clipped by 0 bases and J by 7 bases, with 7 bases between them. This CDR3 has 13 amino acids. In nucleotides, the CDR3 is TGCGCCAGCAGCTTGGATGGTTTCGGGGAGCTGTTTTTT. Translating gives CASSLDGFGELFF. Full variable domain (remainder filled in from reference TRBV5-1 and TRBJ2-2): KAGVTQTPRYLIKTRGQQVTLSCSPISGHRSVSWYQQTPGQGLQFLFEYFSETQRNKGNFPGRFSGRQFSNSRSEMNVSTLELGDSALYLCASSLDGFGELFFGEGSRLTVL.

This rearrangement joins TRBV7-9 to TRBJ1-1; 7 nucleotides line up with TRBD1. The junction had 8 bases not matched to a gene; V was cut back by 5 bases and J by 2 bases. Germline values: CDR1 SEHNR, CDR2 FQNEAQ (reference sequence). CDR3 length: 15 residues. The chain's CDR3 is CASSPHQGGNTEAFF. The CDR3 DNA reads as TGTGCCAGCAGCCCGCACCAGGGGGGTAACACTGAAGCTTTCTTT.

This clonotype was found a few times. The V and J genes are TRBV7-2 and TRBJ1-1; 7 bases map to TRBD1. The CDR3 covers 16 residues. The germline V gene has CDR1 SGHTA and CDR2 FQGNSA. The junction had 9 bases not matched to a gene; V was cut back by 4 bases and J by 1 base. The CDR3 DNA reads TGTGCCAGCAGCTCTTACCCGACAGGGTGGAACACTGAAGCTTTCTTT. Translating gives CASSSYPTGWNTEAFF.

Only one count was recorded for this clonotype. One end of the junction fails to match germline, which may point to a read error. The chain couples TRBV5-1 to TRBJ2-6; possible D gene TRBD1, 6 bases. This CDR3 is built from 17 residues. Germline V lookup: CDR1 SGHRS, CDR2 YFSETQ. The CDR3 loop is CVSSLNRESSGANVLTF. The CDR3 DNA reads TGCGTCAGCAGCTTGAACAGGGAGAGCTCTGGGGCCAACGTCCTGACTTTT.